These 32 T cell receptor beta chains came from one sample sequenced in a study of cytomegalovirus exposure and HLA in healthy donors. In the PCR, 60 Vbeta and 13 Jbeta primers were used. Method: immunoSEQ multiplex PCR; TCRdb's copy keeps in-frame clones and lacks some. The table records around 67,000 clones, roughly four fifths of them present only once. Sample: PBMCs. These receptors originate from a woman aged 30 to 39 in good health and CMV-seropositive.

The chain employs TRBV13 and TRBJ2-3; TRBD2 matches at 7 bases. The CDR3 runs 17 residues. The germline gives CDR1 PRHDT, CDR2 FYEKMQ (reference sequence). V dropped 9 bases and J dropped 6; count of bases not matched to a gene: 21. The CDR3 DNA reads TGTGCCAGTTTCAAGGCGGGAGTCGCCCTCTCTGCGGATACGCAGTATTTT. Translation: CASFKAGVALSADTQYF.

The genes are TRBV18 and TRBJ2-7; 8 nucleotides match TRBD2. Germline loops: CDR1 KGHSH, CDR2 LQKENI. The trim removed 3 bases at V and 3 bases at J, leaving 4 bases unmatched. CDR3 length equals 14 residues. In DNA form, the CDR3 reads TGTGCCAGCTCACCGGGCGGGGGGATCTACGAGCAGTACTTC. It translates to CASSPGGGIYEQYF.

The sample holds a few counts of this clone. The rearrangement uses TRBV29-1 and TRBJ1-1; D is ambiguous. Trimming cost V 6 bases and J 0 bases, with 8 bases left between them. This CDR3 region has 12 residues. Germline CDR1 SQVTM, CDR2 ANQGSEA. CDR3 bases: TGCAGCGTGAGTCCCATGAACACTGAAGCTTTCTTT. Amino acid sequence: CSVSPMNTEAFF. Looking up the rest from reference TRBV29-1 and TRBJ1-1 gives the full variable domain: SAVISQKPSRDICQRGTSLTIQCQVDSQVTMMFWYRQQPGQSLTLIATANQGSEATYESGFVIDKFPISRPNLTFSTLTVSNMSPEDSSIYLCSVSPMNTEAFFGQGTRLTVV.

The V gene is TRBV7-2, the J gene TRBJ2-2; 7 bases are shared with TRBD2. Germline loops: CDR1 SGHTA, CDR2 FQGNSA. V lost 6 bases and J lost 5; bases outside the gene matches: 9. This CDR3 comprises 15 residues. The CDR3 loop reads CASRPTSVWTGELFF. Here the CDR3 DNA reads TGTGCCAGCAGGCCAACTAGCGTTTGGACCGGGGAGCTGTTTTTT. The full variable domain, in which reference TRBV7-2 and TRBJ2-2 provide the parts outside the CDR3, is GAGVSQSPSNKVTEKGKDVELRCDPISGHTALYWYRQSLGQGLEFLIYFQGNSAPDKSGLPSDRFSAERTGGSVSTLTIQRTQQEDSAVYLCASRPTSVWTGELFFGEGSRLTVL.

The V gene is TRBV5-8, the J gene TRBJ1-1; D is unresolved. The CDR3 covers 14 residues. From germline, CDR1 is SGHTS and CDR2 YDEGEE. Between the trimmed V and J ends, which lost 0 bases and 1 base, there was a span of 7 bases. The CDR3 spells CASSLGNGNTEAFF. The CDR3, as DNA: TGTGCCAGCAGCTTGGGAAACGGGAACACTGAAGCTTTCTTT.

This chain joins TRBV6-4 and TRBJ2-1; D is unclear. The CDR3 loop spans 13 amino acids. Trimming removed 4 bases at V and 10 bases at J, with 14 bases between. Per the germline V gene, CDR1 is MRHNA and CDR2 is SNTAGT. The DNA for the CDR3 is TGTGCCAGCAGTGCGGAGTCGGCCTACGAGCAGTTCTTC. Translated: CASSAESAYEQFF.

This clone was picked up a small number of times. This rearrangement joins TRBV6-5 to TRBJ2-7, with 9 bases that match TRBD1. This CDR3 spans 15 amino acids. Trimming at V came to 0 bases and at J to 2 bases, leaving 2 bases not matched to a gene. From germline, CDR1 is MNHEY and CDR2 SVGAGI. CDR3 DNA: TGTGCCAGCAGTTACTCCCGGGACAGGGCCTACGAGCAGTACTTC. It translates to CASSYSRDRAYEQYF.

This clone was seen a single time. The rearrangement links TRBV13 to TRBJ2-1, with a tentative D call TRBD2 (7 bases). Germline V gives CDR1 PRHDT, CDR2 FYEKMQ (reference sequence). Trimming left V 6 bases short and J 6 bases short, with 21 bases between. This CDR3 spans 16 amino acids. Here the CDR3 DNA reads TGTGCCAGCAGTTGGGGGGGGCTAGGGAGGAGCAATGAGCAGTTCTTC. Its translation is CASSWGGLGRSNEQFF.

V gene TRBV30 combines with J gene TRBJ1-3, with a tentative D call TRBD1 (5 bases). This CDR3 is 13 amino acids long. Trimming pared 3 bases from V and 1 base from J, leaving 7 bases between. Germline CDR1 reads GTSNPN; CDR2 reads SVGIG (reference sequence). The CDR3 is CAWSGQSGNTIYF. As DNA, the CDR3 is TGTGCCTGGAGCGGACAATCTGGAAACACCATATATTTT. The full variable domain, in which reference TRBV30 and TRBJ1-3 provide the parts outside the CDR3, is SQTIHQWPATLVQPVGSPLSLECTVEGTSNPNLYWYRQAAGRGLQLLFYSVGIGQISSEVPQNLSASRPQDRQFILSSKKLLLSDSGFYLCAWSGQSGNTIYFGEGSWLTVV.

This clone was counted only a few times. The chain joins TRBV11-3 to TRBJ2-1, with D possibly being TRBD2 (6 bases). CDR1 SGHNT and CDR2 YENEEA come from the germline V gene. V dropped 3 bases and J dropped 4 bases, with 13 bases sitting between them. This CDR3 region has 15 residues. The CDR3 coding sequence is TGTGCCAGCAGCTTGCATAGCGGAGATTACAATGAGCAGTTCTTC. Translated, it gives CASSLHSGDYNEQFF.

The table lists this clone with a count of one. J is TRBJ2-2 and V is TRBV19, with TRBD1 matching 12 bases. Germline assignment: CDR1 LNHDA and CDR2 SQIVND (reference sequence). The CDR3 is made up of 15 amino acids. V trimming: 6 bases; J trimming: 7 bases; junction bases outside the gene matches: 6. DNA for the CDR3: TGTGCCAGTAGGCCGGGACAGGGGGCAGTCGGGGAGCTGTTTTTT. Translation: CASRPGQGAVGELFF.

The chain links TRBV7-6 to TRBJ2-7; tentatively, D is TRBD1 (5 bases). CDR1 is SGHVS, CDR2 FNYEAQ, per germline. This CDR3 spans 14 amino acids. The V end was cut by 0 bases, the J end by 2 bases, with 8 bases between. CDR3 sequence (DNA): TGTGCCAGCAGCTTAGCAGACAGCCCCTACGAGCAGTACTTC. The encoded protein is CASSLADSPYEQYF.

For this clone: Other nucleotide sequences from this sample produce the same CDR3. This sequence joins TRBV28 and TRBJ2-7; TRBD1 matches 8 bases. Germline V gene lookup returns CDR1 MDHEN and CDR2 SYDVKM. The CDR3 consists of 15 residues. V lost 5 bases and J lost 3; bases outside the gene matches: 9. The CDR3 coding sequence is TGTGCCAGCAGTCCCCCCGGGACAGGTCACTACGAGCAGTACTTC. Encoded protein: CASSPPGTGHYEQYF.

V and J are TRBV13 and TRBJ2-5; D uncertain. Germline assignment: CDR1 PRHDT and CDR2 FYEKMQ (reference sequence). V was cut by 5 bases and J by 3 bases, with 16 bases left in between. The CDR3 consists of 15 residues. CDR3 sequence (DNA): TGTGCCAGCAGCCTGACTCGCAAACTCGAAGAGACCCAGTACTTC. Protein sequence: CASSLTRKLEETQYF. Full variable domain (outside the CDR3, taken from reference TRBV13 and TRBJ2-5): AAGVIQSPRHLIKEKRETATLKCYPIPRHDTVYWYQQGPGQDPQFLISFYEKMQSDKGSIPDRFSAQQFSDYHSELNMSSLELGDSALYFCASSLTRKLEETQYFGPGTRLLVL.

V and J are TRBV15 and TRBJ1-5; TRBD1 aligns across 8 bases. V lost 3 bases, J lost 4 bases, and 2 bases stayed unmatched. Per germline, CDR1 LNHNV and CDR2 YYDKDF (reference sequence). The CDR3 spans 14 residues. CDR3: CATSSRTGNQPQHF. CDR3 bases: TGTGCCACCAGCAGTCGGACAGGGAATCAGCCCCAGCATTTT.

The V gene is TRBV14, the J gene TRBJ2-7; the D gene is possibly TRBD2 (6 bases). Germline V gives CDR1 SGHDN, CDR2 FVKESK. The CDR3 has 13 residues. V was clipped by 3 bases and J by 2 bases, with 8 bases between them. CDR3 DNA: TGTGCCAGCAGCCACCCGGGAGCCTACGAGCAGTACTTC. It translates to CASSHPGAYEQYF.

The V call is TRBV30, the J call TRBJ2-1, with TRBD2 identical over 11 bases. This CDR3 has 15 amino acids. Germline lookup yields CDR1 GTSNPN and CDR2 SVGIG (reference sequence). Trimming cost V 0 bases and J 7 bases; bases outside gene matches: 5. CDR3 sequence (DNA): TGTGCCTGGAGTGTACTAGCGGGAGTTCCAAATGAGCAGTTCTTC. Translating it yields CAWSVLAGVPNEQFF.

The chain uses TRBV15 and TRBJ1-1; unclear D gene. Germline V gene sequence: CDR1 LNHNV, CDR2 YYDKDF (reference sequence). CDR3 size: 13 residues. Trimming removed 11 bases at V and 2 bases at J, with 15 bases between. CDR3 sequence reads: CAYSLKLNTEAFF. CDR3 sequence (DNA): TGTGCCTATAGCCTAAAACTTAACACTGAAGCTTTCTTT.

This clone has only one observation. The gene calls are TRBV6-5 and TRBJ2-1; D is possibly TRBD2 (5 bases). The CDR3 length is 15 residues. Germline loops: CDR1 MNHEY, CDR2 SVGAGI. V lost 7 bases to trimming and J lost 3 bases, with 16 bases between them. The CDR3 bases are TGTGCCAGCAAGCCGGCGGGCAGGATCTACAATGAGCAGTTCTTC. Its protein is CASKPAGRIYNEQFF.

This chain connects TRBV19 to TRBJ1-4; perhaps TRBD1 as D (5 bases). Trimming removed 5 bases at V and 5 bases at J, with 12 bases between. Germline V gene sequence: CDR1 LNHDA, CDR2 SQIVND (reference sequence). The CDR3 runs to 14 residues. This CDR3 is CASSGLTGNEKLFF. The CDR3 DNA reads TGTGCCAGTAGTGGACTAACAGGAAATGAAAAACTGTTTTTT.

The rearrangement uses TRBV5-1 and TRBJ2-1, with unresolved D. The germline CDR1 and CDR2 sequences are SGHRS and YFSETQ. Trimming cost V 4 bases and J 2 bases, with 10 bases left between them. CDR3 length: 14 amino acids. CDR3 protein: CASSLSNPYNEQFF. CDR3 nucleotides: TGCGCCAGCAGCCTCAGTAATCCCTACAATGAGCAGTTCTTC.

The chain is built from TRBV13 and TRBJ2-6; no definite D call. The CDR3 runs 13 residues. Germline V lookup: CDR1 PRHDT, CDR2 FYEKMQ (reference sequence). V dropped 6 bases and J dropped 4 bases, with 7 bases sitting between them. The DNA for the CDR3 is TGTGCCAGCAGTCGTAGCGGGGCCAACGTCCTGACTTTC. Its translation is CASSRSGANVLTF.

The chain couples TRBV27 to TRBJ1-1; D is perhaps TRBD1 (5 bases). CDR3 length: 14 amino acids. The V gene's germline CDR1 is MNHEY and CDR2 SMNVEV (reference sequence). The V end was cut by 7 bases, the J end by 4 bases, with 16 bases between. The CDR3 DNA follows: TGTGCCAGCAAACCGCGGGGGGGGTCCACTGAAGCTTTCTTT. Residues: CASKPRGGSTEAFF.

Details on this clone: One junction end disagrees with the germline gene, perhaps due to a read error. This chain uses TRBV5-4 with TRBJ2-7; TRBD2 agrees at 12 bases. The CDR3 loop spans 15 amino acids. Looked up from germline, CDR1 is SGHNT and CDR2 is YYREEE (reference sequence). The CDR3 DNA reads as TGCGCCAGCAGCCCGGGACTAGCGGGCTCCTACGAGCAGTACTTC. It codes for CASSPGLAGSYEQYF.

The chain is built from TRBV16 and TRBJ2-5, with D maybe TRBD2 (5 bases). V dropped 4 bases and J dropped 4 bases, with 10 bases sitting between them. CDR3 size: 13 residues. The germline V gene encodes CDR1 KGHSY and CDR2 FQNENV. The chain's CDR3 is CASSRGKIETQYF. CDR3 in DNA: TGTGCCAGCAGCCGAGGGAAGATAGAGACCCAGTACTTC.

V is TRBV4-3 and J is TRBJ2-2, with 8 bases lining up with TRBD2. V lost 1 base to trimming and J lost 4 bases; unmatched junction nucleotides: 14. CDR3 length: 19 residues. CDR1 is LGHNA and CDR2 is YSLEER in the germline V gene. The CDR3, as DNA: TGCGCCAGCAGCCAAGTATATGGTAGCGGGATAAGAGGCACCGGGGAGCTGTTTTTT. This gives the protein CASSQVYGSGIRGTGELFF.

The CDR3 DNA sequence: TGTGCCAGTAGTATTTCGGGGACAGGGAGTGTAACGGGCACTGAAGCTTTCTTT. Amino acid sequence: CASSISGTGSVTGTEAFF. V and J are TRBV19 and TRBJ1-1, with 9 bases identical to TRBD1. Germline trimming cut 3 bases from V and 4 bases from J; bases unmatched to any gene: 15. Germline V CDR1 and CDR2: LNHDA, SQIVND (reference sequence). The CDR3 runs to 18 residues.

This clone has only one observation. The CDR3 spells CASSQAGVWDTQYF. The CDR3 DNA reads TGTGCCAGCAGCCAAGCAGGGGTCTGGGATACGCAGTATTTT. The chain links TRBV28 to TRBJ2-3; D possibly corresponds to TRBD1 (6 bases). Germline V lookup: CDR1 MDHEN, CDR2 SYDVKM. Trimming removed 6 bases from V and 6 bases from J, with 16 bases in between. This CDR3 has 14 amino acids. Looking up the rest from reference TRBV28 and TRBJ2-3 gives the full variable domain: DVKVTQSSRYLVKRTGEKVFLECVQDMDHENMFWYRQDPGLGLRLIYFSYDVKMKEKGDIPEGYSVSREKKERFSLILESASTNQTSMYLCASSQAGVWDTQYFGPGTRLTVL.

This chain uses TRBV18 with TRBJ2-2, with D unclear. The V end was cut by 2 bases, the J end by 5 bases, with 6 bases between. The CDR3 totals 13 residues. Germline CDR1 KGHSH, CDR2 LQKENI. The CDR3 region has the DNA TGTGCCAGCTCACCATACCGGACCGGGGAGCTGTTTTTT. Encoded protein: CASSPYRTGELFF. The complete variable domain, with remaining parts taken from reference TRBV18 and TRBJ2-2, reads NAGVMQNPRHLVRRRGQEARLRCSPMKGHSHVYWYRQLPEEGLKFMVYLQKENIIDESGMPKERFSAEFPKEGPSILRIQQVVRGDSAAYFCASSPYRTGELFFGEGSRLTVL.

The CDR3 nucleotides read TGTGCCAGCAGTTACAGGGTACGGGCTGAAGCTTTCTTT. Translating it yields CASSYRVRAEAFF. This sequence joins TRBV28 and TRBJ1-1; D possibly corresponds to TRBD1 (6 bases). Germline loops: CDR1 MDHEN, CDR2 SYDVKM. CDR3 size: 13 residues. Trimming took 4 bases from V and 6 from J, leaving 12 bases between them.

The chain recombines TRBV5-5 with TRBJ2-1; D remains unclear. Trimming left V 2 bases short and J 4 bases short, with 7 bases between. The V gene's germline CDR1 is SGHKS and CDR2 YYEKEE (reference sequence). This CDR3 comprises 13 residues. For the CDR3, the DNA is TGTGCCAGCAGCTTTAACGGTTACAATGAGCAGTTCTTC. This gives the protein CASSFNGYNEQFF.

V is TRBV2 and J is TRBJ1-6; no reliable D call. Germline V gives CDR1 SNHLY, CDR2 FYNNEI. Deletions cut 2 bases from V and 8 bases from J, with 7 bases between. The CDR3 totals 13 residues. The CDR3 DNA follows: TGTGCCAGCAGTGAACAGGTTGATTCACCCCTCCACTTT. It translates to CASSEQVDSPLHF.